The 30 T cell receptor beta chains listed next were all sequenced from one sample in a study of Graves' ophthalmopathy and Graves' hyperthyroidism. TCR beta CDR3 regions were amplified from RNA transcripts. First-round RT-PCR with HTBI primers preceded a second-round multiplex PCR. MiXCR, run by TCRdb on the multiplex PCR reads, gives a single entry per CDR3 protein. The profile shows around 1.1 million distinct CDR3 sequences, less than 45% of them singletons. Sequenced sample: peripheral blood or thyroid tissue (not recorded which). These receptor sequences come from an adult man with Graves' hyperthyroidism.

There are many counts of this clonotype. At one end the junction does not follow the germline gene, possibly because of a read error. The chain uses TRBV14 and TRBJ1-1, with D possibly matching TRBD1 (5 bases). The germline V gene has CDR1 SGHDN and CDR2 FVKESK. CDR3 length: 13 amino acids. CDR3 DNA sequence: TGCGCCAGCAGCCAAGTGGGGCGTACTGAAGCTTTCTTT. Translating it yields CASSQVGRTEAFF.

This chain links TRBV12-3 or TRBV12-4 with TRBJ2-5; D ambiguous. V shed 3 bases and J shed 9 bases, with 11 bases lying between them. CDR3 size: 12 residues. For the CDR3, the DNA is TGTGCCAGCAGTTTCCAGGCTTCGGCCCAGTACTTC. Protein: CASSFQASAQYF.

This clonotype showed up many times. The gene calls are TRBV11-2 and TRBJ2-2, with 8 bases that match TRBD2. V shed 7 bases and J 4 bases; nucleotides not matched to a gene: 5. The CDR3 is 14 amino acids. Germline loops: CDR1 SGHAT, CDR2 FQNNGV. This chain's CDR3 is CASTTGGGTGELFF. CDR3 in DNA: TGTGCCAGCACCACGGGAGGGGGCACCGGGGAGCTGTTTTTT. Looking up the rest from reference TRBV11-2 and TRBJ2-2 gives the full variable domain: EAGVAQSPRYKIIEKRQSVAFWCNPISGHATLYWYQQILGQGPKLLIQFQNNGVVDDSQLPKDRFSAERLKGVDSTLKIQPAKLEDSAVYLCASTTGGGTGELFFGEGSRLTVL.

This sequence joins TRBV7-8 and TRBJ1-2, with 7 nucleotides matching TRBD1. This CDR3 region has 14 residues. The germline V gene has CDR1 SGHVS and CDR2 FQNEAQ. With 6 bases clipped from V and 0 bases from J, the junction kept 4 bases outside the gene matches. The CDR3 is CASRIGGSNYGYTF. DNA for the CDR3: TGTGCCAGCAGGATAGGGGGCTCTAACTATGGCTACACCTTC.

This clonotype was recorded a few times. This clone may be a read error of a much larger clone one base away. The chain recombines TRBV7-2 with TRBJ2-5; no clear D gene. The CDR3 has 15 amino acids. Germline CDR1 and CDR2: SGHTA and FQGNSA. The CDR3 loop is CASSIVRGFQGTQYF. The DNA for the CDR3 is TGTGCCAGCAGCATAGTCCGAGGATTCCAAGGGACCCAGTACTTC.

This chain joins TRBV6-1 and TRBJ1-5; D remains ambiguous. The CDR3 runs 11 residues. V lost 2 bases and J 9 bases, leaving 5 bases between the germline ends. CDR1 is MNHNS and CDR2 is SASEGT in the germline V gene. The CDR3 loop is CASSEPGPQHF. The CDR3 coding sequence is TGTGCCAGCAGTGAACCGGGGCCCCAGCATTTT.

The table lists this clonotype with many counts. The CDR3 nucleotides are TGTGCCACCGGGACAGATGATAGCAATCAGCCCCAGCATTTT. Protein product: CATGTDDSNQPQHF. The gene calls are TRBV10-3 and TRBJ1-5; 7 bases agree with TRBD1. Per the germline V gene, CDR1 is ENHRY and CDR2 is SYGVKD. This CDR3 region has 14 residues. The ends lost 10 bases at V and 0 bases at J; junction bases unmatched: 6.

Regarding this clonotype: It may be a read error: a sequence one base away is much more abundant. This chain joins TRBV6-6 and TRBJ2-5; D is perhaps TRBD1 or TRBD2 (5 bases each). The CDR3 length is 13 residues. Trimming cost V 8 bases and J 5 bases, with 15 bases left between them. CDR1 is MNHNY, CDR2 SVGAGI, per germline (reference sequence). The CDR3 protein is CASQRGLMETQYF. In DNA, the CDR3 is TGTGCCAGCCAGAGGGGCTTGATGGAGACCCAGTACTTC.

This chain uses TRBV7-6 with TRBJ1-4; perhaps TRBD1 as D (5 bases). There are 16 residues in the CDR3. CDR1 SGHVS and CDR2 FNYEAQ come from the germline V gene. Trimming shortened V by 5 bases and J by 0 bases, and 13 bases separated the two germline ends. CDR3 coding DNA: TGTGCCAGCAGCCCCCGGGCGGGGGCAACTAATGAAAAACTGTTTTTT. It is translated as CASSPRAGATNEKLFF. Full variable domain (outside the CDR3, taken from reference TRBV7-6 and TRBJ1-4): GAGVSQSPRYKVTKRGQDVALRCDPISGHVSLYWYRQALGQGPEFLTYFNYEAQQDKSGLPNDRFSAERPEGSISTLTIQRTEQRDSAMYRCASSPRAGATNEKLFFGSGTQLSVL.

This clonotype was seen ten or more times. This rearrangement joins TRBV24-1 to TRBJ2-5, with a tentative D call TRBD2 (7 bases). The germline V and J ends were trimmed by 1 base and 4 bases, with 12 bases remaining between them. The CDR3 is 15 residues long. Per germline, CDR1 KGHDR and CDR2 SFDVKD. In DNA, the CDR3 is TGTGCCACCAGTGATTTTAGGCGGGGGCTAGAGACCCAGTACTTC. This codes for CATSDFRRGLETQYF.

This clonotype was observed a single time. The chain joins TRBV6-1 to TRBJ2-7, with a possible D match to TRBD1 (5 bases). Trimming pared 6 bases from V and 0 bases from J, leaving 12 bases between. CDR3 size: 14 residues. Germline V gene data show CDR1 as MNHNS and CDR2 as SASEGT. Here the CDR3 reads CASRRDRDSYEQYF. The CDR3 region has the DNA TGTGCCAGCAGACGAGACAGAGACTCCTACGAGCAGTACTTC.

In its sample, this clonotype was seen a few times. J is TRBJ2-2 and V is TRBV24-1; tentative D call: TRBD1 (5 bases). This CDR3 is built from 17 residues. V lost 3 bases, J lost 0 bases, and 13 bases lay in between. Germline-derived CDR1 and CDR2 are KGHDR and SFDVKD. The CDR3 bases are TGTGCCACCAGTGATAGGCTTGAGACAGCGAACACCGGGGAGCTGTTTTTT. Translated, it gives CATSDRLETANTGELFF.

The table lists this clonotype with many counts. The J gene is TRBJ2-6, the V gene TRBV19; D call uncertain. V was pared by 5 bases and J by 2 bases, with 7 bases between. CDR3 length: 14 residues. In germline, CDR1 is LNHDA, CDR2 SQIVND (reference sequence). The CDR3 loop is CASSLITGANVLTF. In DNA form, the CDR3 reads TGTGCCAGTAGTCTAATTACTGGGGCCAACGTCCTGACTTTC.

With regard to this clonotype: A much bigger clone sits one base away, suggesting this may be a read error. The chain has TRBV10-1 and TRBJ1-3; a weak D match, TRBD1 (5 bases). Germline CDR1 and CDR2: WNHNN and SYGVQD (reference sequence). Trimming left V 8 bases short and J 0 bases short, with 23 bases between. The CDR3 runs to 18 residues. The CDR3 DNA is TGCGCCAGCCCTTTCCTTACGACAGAAGCCTCCTCTGGAAACACCATATATTTT. This translates into CASPFLTTEASSGNTIYF.

This clonotype was counted between two and nine times. The rearrangement uses TRBV6-1 and TRBJ1-5, with TRBD1 matching 8 bases. CDR3 length equals 14 residues. The V gene end was trimmed by 6 bases and the J gene end by 9 bases; junction bases not matched to a gene: 10. Per germline, CDR1 MNHNS and CDR2 SASEGT. CDR3 sequence: CASRPGQGGRPQHF. For the CDR3, the DNA is TGTGCCAGCAGACCCGGACAGGGTGGGCGGCCCCAGCATTTT.

This clonotype has ten or more counts. The chain has TRBV29-1 and TRBJ2-7; TRBD2 matches at 11 bases. Trimming took 4 bases from V and 0 from J; bases not matched to a gene: 2. Germline V CDR1 and CDR2: SQVTM, ANQGSEA. The CDR3 runs to 14 residues. CDR3 amino acids: CSVVTSGSSYEQYF. Written as DNA, the CDR3 is TGCAGCGTTGTAACTAGCGGGAGCTCCTACGAGCAGTACTTC.

This clonotype appeared many times. V usage is TRBV19 and J usage is TRBJ1-5; unclear D gene. With 7 bases removed from V and 3 bases from J, the gap between germline ends came to 10 bases. This CDR3 spans 13 amino acids. Germline CDR1 is LNHDA and CDR2 is SQIVND (reference sequence). As DNA, the CDR3 is TGTGCCAGTATTGGAGCTTACAATCAGCCCCAGCATTTT. This sequence encodes CASIGAYNQPQHF. Full variable domain (rest looked up from reference TRBV19 and TRBJ1-5): DGGITQSPKYLFRKEGQNVTLSCEQNLNHDAMYWYRQDPGQGLRLIYYSQIVNDFQKGDIAEGYSVSREKKESFPLTVTSAQKNPTAFYLCASIGAYNQPQHFGDGTRLSIL.

The chain carries TRBV7-2 and TRBJ1-5; 7 nucleotides agree with TRBD1. The V segment lost 6 bases and the J segment 2 bases; nucleotides outside the gene matches: 7. Germline V gives CDR1 SGHTA, CDR2 FQGNSA. The CDR3 length is 15 residues. The CDR3 loop is CASSKDRTGNQPQHF. The DNA for the CDR3 is TGTGCCAGCAGTAAGGACAGGACGGGCAATCAGCCCCAGCATTTT.

At least ten counts were recorded for this clonotype. This chain joins TRBV29-1 and TRBJ2-5, with 9 bases identical to TRBD2. V shed 5 bases, J shed 4 bases, and the junction held 14 bases outside the gene matches. The CDR3 runs 16 residues. The germline V gene has CDR1 SQVTM and CDR2 ANQGSEA. The DNA of the CDR3 is TGCAGCGTTCCGTATAGCGGGAGCGGCAGGGGAGAGACCCAGTACTTC. This codes for CSVPYSGSGRGETQYF.

V gene TRBV6-2 or TRBV6-3 combines with J gene TRBJ2-6, with 10 bases identical to TRBD1. Germline values: CDR1 MNHEY, CDR2 SVGEGT. The V gene end was trimmed by 8 bases and the J gene end by 2 bases; junction bases not matched to a gene: 6. The CDR3 contains 16 residues. This CDR3 reads CASSRDRGAGANVLTF. The CDR3 region has the DNA TGTGCCAGCTCGCGGGACAGGGGTGCTGGGGCCAACGTCCTGACTTTC.

Many counts were recorded for this clonotype. V usage is TRBV7-9 and J usage is TRBJ1-3; 7 bases fit TRBD1. Trimming took 4 bases from V and 2 from J; bases not matched to a gene: 8. Per the germline V gene, CDR1 is SEHNR and CDR2 is FQNEAQ (reference sequence). This CDR3 region has 16 residues. This CDR3 is CASSYRGGGTGNTIYF. For the CDR3, the DNA is TGTGCCAGCAGCTATCGTGGAGGGGGCACTGGAAACACCATATATTTT.

The chain recombines TRBV2 with TRBJ2-7; tentatively, D is TRBD1 (6 bases). The V end lost 4 bases, the J end lost 5 bases, and 15 bases lay between the germline ends. This CDR3 comprises 14 residues. From germline, CDR1 is SNHLY and CDR2 FYNNEI. This chain's CDR3 is CASSAGQIANEQYF. Here the CDR3 DNA reads TGTGCCAGCAGTGCCGGACAGATAGCCAACGAGCAGTACTTC.

The chain uses TRBV10-3 and TRBJ2-5, with 7 bases lining up with TRBD1. The V gene's germline CDR1 is ENHRY and CDR2 SYGVKD. The CDR3 is made up of 13 amino acids. V trimming: 2 bases; J trimming: 5 bases; junction bases outside the gene matches: 2. The CDR3 reads CAISEVDRETQYF. The CDR3 DNA sequence: TGTGCCATCAGTGAGGTGGACAGGGAGACCCAGTACTTC.

As regards this clonotype: Since a much larger clone is just one base distant, this may be a read error. The conserved phenylalanine or tryptophan normally closing the CDR3 is absent here, so this likely arose from a read error. The gene calls are TRBV9 and TRBJ1-2, with 9 bases that match TRBD1. The CDR3 is 16 residues long. Germline V CDR1 and CDR2: SGDLS, YYNGEE. V lost 3 bases and J lost 8; bases outside the gene matches: 14. The CDR3 DNA sequence: TGTGCCAGCAGCGCGAACCCGGGACAGGGTGACGGAGGCTACACCCTC. Its protein is CASSANPGQGDGGYTL.

The CDR3 spells CASSLVSSLPYEQYF. The CDR3 DNA is TGTGCCAGCAGCTTAGTGAGCAGCCTTCCCTACGAGCAGTACTTC. The V gene is TRBV7-8, the J gene TRBJ2-7; unclear D gene. Germline CDR1 and CDR2: SGHVS and FQNEAQ. The CDR3 has 15 amino acids. Trimming removed 1 base at V and 2 bases at J, with 12 bases between.

The CDR3 loop is CASSPTGLFSGANVLTF. DNA for the CDR3: TGTGCCAGCAGTCCTACGGGACTTTTCTCTGGGGCCAACGTCCTGACTTTC. This rearrangement joins TRBV6-5 to TRBJ2-6; the D gene is possibly TRBD2 (6 bases). Germline CDR1 and CDR2: MNHEY and SVGAGI. Trimming removed 5 bases at V and 0 bases at J, with 14 bases between. CDR3 length: 17 amino acids.

In the case of this clonotype: A much larger clonotype is one base distant, so this may be a read error. The V and J genes are TRBV5-5 and TRBJ2-7, with D hard to call. The CDR3 is made up of 12 amino acids. CDR1 is SGHKS, CDR2 YYEKEE, per germline (reference sequence). The CDR3 is CASSLAVSEQCF. For the CDR3, the DNA is TGTGCCAGCAGCTTGGCTGTGTCCGAGCAGTGCTTC.

J is TRBJ1-5 and V is TRBV7-8, with 11 nucleotides matching TRBD1. The CDR3 contains 16 residues. Germline CDR1 SGHVS, CDR2 FQNEAQ. The V and J ends lost 6 bases and 2 bases, in that order; junction bases with no gene match: 6. CDR3 DNA: TGTGCCAGCAGGTCTGGGACAGGGGGTGGCAATCAGCCCCAGCATTTT. Its translation: CASRSGTGGGNQPQHF.

The CDR3 bases are TGTGCCAGCAGCCAAGATTGGACCGGGGAGCTGTTTTTT. Translated, it gives CASSQDWTGELFF. The chain uses TRBV14 and TRBJ2-2; D gene uncertain. Germline loops: CDR1 SGHDN, CDR2 FVKESK. The CDR3 runs to 13 residues. Trimming took off 0 bases at V and 5 bases at J, with 4 bases between the two ends.

This chain joins TRBV29-1 and TRBJ1-2; no definite D call. The CDR3 extends over 15 amino acids. The germline gives CDR1 SQVTM, CDR2 ANQGSEA. Trimming shortened V by 7 bases and J by 4 bases, and 22 bases separated the two germline ends. Here the CDR3 reads CSALGPGNAGYGYTF. CDR3 coding DNA: TGCAGCGCCCTAGGGCCGGGCAACGCCGGCTATGGCTACACCTTC.